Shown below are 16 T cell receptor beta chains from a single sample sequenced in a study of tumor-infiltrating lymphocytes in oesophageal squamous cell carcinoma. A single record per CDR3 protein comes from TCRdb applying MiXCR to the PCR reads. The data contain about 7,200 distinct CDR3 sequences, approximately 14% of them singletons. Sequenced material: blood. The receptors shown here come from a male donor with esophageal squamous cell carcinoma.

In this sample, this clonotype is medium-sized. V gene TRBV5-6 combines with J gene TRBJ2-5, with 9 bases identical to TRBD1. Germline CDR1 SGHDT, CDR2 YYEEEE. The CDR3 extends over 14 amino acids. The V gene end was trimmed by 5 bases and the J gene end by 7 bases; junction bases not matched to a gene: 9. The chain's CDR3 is CASRSGTGTVTQYF. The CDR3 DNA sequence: TGTGCCAGCAGATCCGGGACAGGGACAGTGACCCAGTACTTC.

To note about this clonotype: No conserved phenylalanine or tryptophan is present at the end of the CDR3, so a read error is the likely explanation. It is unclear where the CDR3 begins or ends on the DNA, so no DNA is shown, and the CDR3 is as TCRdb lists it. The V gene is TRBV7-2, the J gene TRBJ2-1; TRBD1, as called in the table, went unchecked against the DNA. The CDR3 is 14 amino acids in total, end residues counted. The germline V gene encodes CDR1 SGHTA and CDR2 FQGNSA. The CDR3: CASSWGRDRGQADT.

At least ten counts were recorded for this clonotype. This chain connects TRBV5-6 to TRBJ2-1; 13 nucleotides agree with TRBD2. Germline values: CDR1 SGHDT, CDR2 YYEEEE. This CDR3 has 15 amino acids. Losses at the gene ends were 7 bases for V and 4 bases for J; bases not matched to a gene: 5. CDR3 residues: CASLLAGGLYNEQFF. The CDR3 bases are TGTGCCAGCTTACTAGCGGGGGGGCTATACAATGAGCAGTTCTTC.

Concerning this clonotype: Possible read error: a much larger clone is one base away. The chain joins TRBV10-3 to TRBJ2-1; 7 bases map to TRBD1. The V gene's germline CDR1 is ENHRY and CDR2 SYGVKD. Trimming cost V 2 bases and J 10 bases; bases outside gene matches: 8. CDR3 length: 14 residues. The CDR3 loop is CAISEDRVSYEQFF. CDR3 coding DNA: TGTGCCATCAGTGAGGACAGGGTAAGCTACGAGCAGTTCTTC.

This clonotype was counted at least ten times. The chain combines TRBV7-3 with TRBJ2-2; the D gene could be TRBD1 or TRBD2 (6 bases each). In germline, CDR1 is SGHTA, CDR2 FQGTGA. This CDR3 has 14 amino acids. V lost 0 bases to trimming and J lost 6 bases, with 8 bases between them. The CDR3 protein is CASSLTEGAGELFF. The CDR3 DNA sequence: TGTGCCAGCAGCTTAACGGAGGGGGCCGGGGAGCTGTTTTTT.

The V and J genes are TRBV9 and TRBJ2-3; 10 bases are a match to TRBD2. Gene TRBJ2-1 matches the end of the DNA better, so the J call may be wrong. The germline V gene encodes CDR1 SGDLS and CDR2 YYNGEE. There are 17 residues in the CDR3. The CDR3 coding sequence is TGTGCCAGCAGCCCTGAGAAACTAGCGGGAAGGGGTAATGAGCAGTTCTTC. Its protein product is CASSPEKLAGRGNEQFF.

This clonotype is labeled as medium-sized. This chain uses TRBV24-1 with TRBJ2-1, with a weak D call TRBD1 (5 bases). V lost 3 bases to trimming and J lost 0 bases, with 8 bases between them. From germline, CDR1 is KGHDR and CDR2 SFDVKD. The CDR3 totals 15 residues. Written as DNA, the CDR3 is TGTGCCACCAGTGATCCCCAGGGCTCCTACAATGAGCAGTTCTTC. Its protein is CATSDPQGSYNEQFF.

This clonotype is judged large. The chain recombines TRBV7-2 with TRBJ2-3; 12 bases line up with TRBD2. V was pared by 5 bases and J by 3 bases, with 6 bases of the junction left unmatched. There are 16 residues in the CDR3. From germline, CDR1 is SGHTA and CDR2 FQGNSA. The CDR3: CASSITSGGRTDTQYF. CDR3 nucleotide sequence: TGTGCCAGCAGCATAACTAGCGGGGGGAGAACAGATACGCAGTATTTT. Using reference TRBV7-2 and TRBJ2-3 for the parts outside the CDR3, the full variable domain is GAGVSQSPSNKVTEKGKDVELRCDPISGHTALYWYRQSLGQGLEFLIYFQGNSAPDKSGLPSDRFSAERTGGSVSTLTIQRTQQEDSAVYLCASSITSGGRTDTQYFGPGTRLTVL.

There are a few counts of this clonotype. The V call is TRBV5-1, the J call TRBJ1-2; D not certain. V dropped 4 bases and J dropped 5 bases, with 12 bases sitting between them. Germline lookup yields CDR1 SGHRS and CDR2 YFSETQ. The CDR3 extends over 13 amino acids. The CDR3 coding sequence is TGCGCCAGCAGCATGGACGGAGGATATGGCTACACCTTC. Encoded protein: CASSMDGGYGYTF.

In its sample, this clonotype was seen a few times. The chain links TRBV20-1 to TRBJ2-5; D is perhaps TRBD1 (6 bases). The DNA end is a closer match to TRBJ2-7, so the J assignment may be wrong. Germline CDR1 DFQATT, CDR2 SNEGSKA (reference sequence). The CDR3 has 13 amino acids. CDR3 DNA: TGCAGTGCTATTTCGGGACACTTCTACGAGCAGTACTTC. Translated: CSAISGHFYEQYF.

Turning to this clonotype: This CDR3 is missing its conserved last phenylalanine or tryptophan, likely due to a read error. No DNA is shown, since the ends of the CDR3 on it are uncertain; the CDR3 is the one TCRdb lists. The CDR3 sequence is CASSFLAANEQFFGP. V usage is TRBV7-2 and J usage is TRBJ2-3; the D call of TRBD2 is as the table states it, not checked on the DNA. The CDR3 region is 15 residues in length, termini included. Germline V gene data show CDR1 as SGHTA and CDR2 as FQGNSA.

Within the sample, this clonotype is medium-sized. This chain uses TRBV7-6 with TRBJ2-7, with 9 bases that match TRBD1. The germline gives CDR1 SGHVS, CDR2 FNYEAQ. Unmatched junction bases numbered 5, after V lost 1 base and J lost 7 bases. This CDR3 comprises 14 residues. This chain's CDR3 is CASSLGTGDSEQYF. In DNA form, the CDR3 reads TGTGCCAGCAGCTTAGGGACAGGGGACAGTGAGCAGTACTTC.

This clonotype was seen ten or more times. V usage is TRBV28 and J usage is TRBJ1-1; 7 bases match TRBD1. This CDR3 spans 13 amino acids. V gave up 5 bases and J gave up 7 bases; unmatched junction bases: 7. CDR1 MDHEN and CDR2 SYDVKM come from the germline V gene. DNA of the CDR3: TGTGCCAGCAGTCCTCCGACAGGGAGTGAAGCTTTCTTT. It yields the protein CASSPPTGSEAFF. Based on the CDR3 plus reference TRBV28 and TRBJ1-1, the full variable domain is DVKVTQSSRYLVKRTGEKVFLECVQDMDHENMFWYRQDPGLGLRLIYFSYDVKMKEKGDIPEGYSVSREKKERFSLILESASTNQTSMYLCASSPPTGSEAFFGQGTRLTVV.

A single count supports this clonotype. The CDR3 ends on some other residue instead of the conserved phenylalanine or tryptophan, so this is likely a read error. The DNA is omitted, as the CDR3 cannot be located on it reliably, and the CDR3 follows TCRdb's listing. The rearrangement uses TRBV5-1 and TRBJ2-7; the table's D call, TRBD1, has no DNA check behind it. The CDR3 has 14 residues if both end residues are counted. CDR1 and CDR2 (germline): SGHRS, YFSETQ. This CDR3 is CASSLEGWGYTFGS.

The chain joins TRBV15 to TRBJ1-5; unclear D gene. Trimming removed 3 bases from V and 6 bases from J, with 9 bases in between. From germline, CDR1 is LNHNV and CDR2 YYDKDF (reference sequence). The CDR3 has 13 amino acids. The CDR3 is CATSRGVIQPQHF. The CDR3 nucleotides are TGTGCCACCAGCAGGGGCGTAATTCAGCCCCAGCATTTT. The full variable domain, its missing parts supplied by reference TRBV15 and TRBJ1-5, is DAMVIQNPRYQVTQFGKPVTLSCSQTLNHNVMYWYQQKSSQAPKLLFHYYDKDFNNEADTPDNFQSRRPNTSFCFLDIRSPGLGDTAMYLCATSRGVIQPQHFGDGTRLSIL.

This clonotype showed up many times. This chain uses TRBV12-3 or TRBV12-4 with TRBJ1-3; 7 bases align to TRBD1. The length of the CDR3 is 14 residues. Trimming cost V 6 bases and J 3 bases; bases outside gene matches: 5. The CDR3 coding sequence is TGTGCCAGCAGACAGACAGGGATTGGAAACACCATATATTTT. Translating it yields CASRQTGIGNTIYF.